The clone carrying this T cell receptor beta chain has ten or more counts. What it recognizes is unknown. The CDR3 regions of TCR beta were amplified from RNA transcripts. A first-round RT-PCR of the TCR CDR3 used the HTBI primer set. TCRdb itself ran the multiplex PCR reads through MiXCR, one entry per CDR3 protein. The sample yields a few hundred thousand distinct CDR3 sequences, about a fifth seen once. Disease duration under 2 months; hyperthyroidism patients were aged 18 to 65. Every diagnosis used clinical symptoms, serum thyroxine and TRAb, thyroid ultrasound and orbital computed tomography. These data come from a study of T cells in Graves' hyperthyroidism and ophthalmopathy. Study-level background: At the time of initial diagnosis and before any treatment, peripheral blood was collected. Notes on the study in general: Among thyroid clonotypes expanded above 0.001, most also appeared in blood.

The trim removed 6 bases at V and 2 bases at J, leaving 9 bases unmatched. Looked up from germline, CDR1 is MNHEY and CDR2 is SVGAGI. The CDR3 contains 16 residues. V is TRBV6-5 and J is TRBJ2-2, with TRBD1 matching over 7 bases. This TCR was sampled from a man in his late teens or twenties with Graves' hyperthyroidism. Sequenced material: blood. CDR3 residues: CASRKIRDSNTGELFF. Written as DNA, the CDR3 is TGTGCCAGCAGAAAAATCCGGGACAGCAACACCGGGGAGCTGTTTTTT.